This T cell receptor beta chain was captured in a study of cytomegalovirus exposure and HLA in healthy donors. Points on this clone: What it binds is not known.

This CDR3 is built from 13 residues. Germline loops: CDR1 MNHEY, CDR2 SMNVEV (reference sequence). Trimming removed 6 bases from V and 6 bases from J, with 11 bases in between. A multiplex PCR was run with 60 Vbeta primers and 13 Jbeta primers. TCRdb keeps only in-frame clones here, not all; method: immunoSEQ multiplex PCR. This sample's clone table lists 60,000 to 90,000 clones. Study-wide results and caveats: Accounts indicate the classifier identified cytomegalovirus status with strong specificity and sensitivity. The study flagged some 170 TCR beta chains as cytomegalovirus-associated. Across donors, presence/absence analyses took sequencing depth to be roughly uniform.

Though probably carrying unrecorded immune exposures, donors were nominally healthy at sampling. This chain uses TRBV27 with TRBJ2-2; no reliable D call. The TCR was taken from a woman aged 40 to 55 in good health and CMV-seropositive. The source material was PBMCs. The CDR3 coding sequence is TGTGCCAGCAGAAATACCGGGTCCGGGGAGCTGTTTTTT. It encodes CASRNTGSGELFF.